What follows are 4 T cell receptor beta chains derived from one specimen sequenced in a study of blood T cell repertoires in COVID-19. Method: immunoSEQ multiplex PCR; TCRdb's copy keeps in-frame clones and lacks some. The table has about 310,000 clones, 70% to 90% seen once. The specimen was PBMCs or T cells enriched from blood (not recorded which). The receptors derive from a woman between 35 and 50 years old who had recovered from COVID-19.

The chain employs TRBV4-3 and TRBJ2-1; 8 bases are a match to TRBD1. Per the germline V gene, CDR1 is LGHNA and CDR2 is YSLEER. The CDR3 extends over 14 amino acids. Trimming at V came to 1 base and at J to 7 bases, leaving 3 bases not matched to a gene. The CDR3 nucleotides are TGCGCCAGCAGCCAAGGGGACAGGCAAAATGAGCAGTTCTTC. This codes for CASSQGDRQNEQFF.

This clone was observed once. The gene calls are TRBV19 and TRBJ2-1, with 7 bases aligning to TRBD2. V was clipped by 1 base and J by 3 bases; unmatched bases: 0. CDR1 is LNHDA, CDR2 SQIVND, per germline (reference sequence). This CDR3 contains 14 residues. In nucleotides, the CDR3 is TGTGCCAGTAGTATAGGCGGGGGCTACAATGAGCAGTTCTTC. This sequence encodes CASSIGGGYNEQFF.

The rearrangement links TRBV25-1 to TRBJ2-3, with D possibly being TRBD1 (5 bases). V gave up 7 bases and J gave up 2 bases, with 10 bases separating them. Germline CDR1 and CDR2: MGHDK and SYGVNS. This CDR3 region has 13 residues. CDR3 DNA: TGTGCCAGCATAGGGGCAAACACAGATACGCAGTATTTT. Its translation is CASIGANTDTQYF. Supplemented by reference TRBV25-1 and TRBJ2-3, the full variable domain reads EADIYQTPRYLVIGTGKKITLECSQTMGHDKMYWYQQDPGMELHLIHYSYGVNSTEKGDLSSESTVSRIRTEHFPLTLESARPSHTSQYLCASIGANTDTQYFGPGTRLTVL.

The genes are TRBV4-3 and TRBJ1-2; 11 bases map to TRBD1. Germline V CDR1 and CDR2: LGHNA, YSLEER. This CDR3 is 15 amino acids long. V trimming: 0 bases; J trimming: 7 bases; junction bases outside the gene matches: 4. The CDR3 DNA follows: TGCGCCAGCAGCCAAGAGTGGGGACAGGGGGGTGGCTACACCTTC. Its translation: CASSQEWGQGGGYTF.